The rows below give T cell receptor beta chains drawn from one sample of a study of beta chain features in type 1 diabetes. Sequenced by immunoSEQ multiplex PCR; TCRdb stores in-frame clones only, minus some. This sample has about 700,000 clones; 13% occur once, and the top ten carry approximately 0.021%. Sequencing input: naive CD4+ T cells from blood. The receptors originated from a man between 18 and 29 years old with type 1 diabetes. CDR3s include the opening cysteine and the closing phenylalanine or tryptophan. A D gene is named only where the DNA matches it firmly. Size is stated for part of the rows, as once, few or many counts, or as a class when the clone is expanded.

cdr3_aa: CASRRPLDVGGYNQPQHF
cdr3_nt: TGTGCCAGCAGGCGCCCCCTCGACGTCGGGGGCTACAATCAGCCCCAGCATTTT
v_call: TRBV2
clone_size: -
j_call: TRBJ1-5
d_call: -

cdr3_aa: CASSLGGNYGYTF
cdr3_nt: TGTGCCAGCAGTCTGGGGGGTAACTATGGCTACACCTTC
v_call: TRBV6-5
clone_size: few
j_call: TRBJ1-2
d_call: -

cdr3_aa: CAWSVTSTPRGGSPLHF
cdr3_nt: TGTGCCTGGAGTGTAACTAGTACCCCACGAGGGGGGTCACCCCTCCACTTT
v_call: TRBV30
clone_size: -
j_call: TRBJ1-6
d_call: -

cdr3_aa: CASSPQGQGAYEQYF
cdr3_nt: TGTGCCAGCAGCCCCCAGGGGCAGGGGGCCTACGAGCAGTACTTC
v_call: TRBV7-9
clone_size: -
j_call: TRBJ2-7
d_call: TRBD1

cdr3_aa: CASSRQGDQPQHF
cdr3_nt: TGTGCCAGCAGCCGACAGGGCGACCAGCCCCAGCATTTT
v_call: TRBV6-5
clone_size: few
j_call: TRBJ1-5
d_call: TRBD1

cdr3_aa: CASSSEAGNIQYF
cdr3_nt: TGTGCCAGCAGCTCTGAGGCTGGAAACATTCAGTACTTC
v_call: TRBV5-6
clone_size: -
j_call: TRBJ2-4
d_call: -

cdr3_aa: CASSLGSRDEQYF
cdr3_nt: TGTGCCAGCAGTTTAGGTTCTCGGGACGAGCAGTACTTC
v_call: TRBV28
clone_size: -
j_call: TRBJ2-7
d_call: -

cdr3_aa: CASSRDRDYNEQFF
cdr3_nt: TGTGCCAGCAGCCGGGACAGGGATTACAATGAGCAGTTCTTC
v_call: TRBV2
clone_size: few
j_call: TRBJ2-1
d_call: TRBD1

cdr3_aa: CAISESLVFRSSYEQYF
cdr3_nt: TGTGCCATCAGTGAGTCGTTGGTCTTCAGGAGCTCCTACGAGCAGTACTTC
v_call: TRBV10-3
clone_size: -
j_call: TRBJ2-7
d_call: -

cdr3_aa: CASSPGGTQYF
cdr3_nt: TGTGCCAGCAGCCCCGGGGGCACGCAGTATTTT
v_call: TRBV5-4
clone_size: -
j_call: TRBJ2-3
d_call: -

cdr3_aa: CASSLGGGGRGEKLFF
cdr3_nt: TGTGCCAGCAGCCTGGGTGGCGGGGGCCGAGGTGAAAAACTGTTTTTT
v_call: TRBV7-6
clone_size: -
j_call: TRBJ1-4
d_call: -

cdr3_aa: CASSLRLSREGLNSPLHF
cdr3_nt: TGTGCCAGCAGCTTGCGACTATCGAGGGAAGGACTGAATTCACCCCTCCACTTT
v_call: TRBV7-9
clone_size: few
j_call: TRBJ1-6
d_call: -

cdr3_aa: CASSSNRRLPQASTDTQYF
cdr3_nt: TGTGCCAGCAGCTCGAACCGACGGCTACCACAAGCTAGCACAGATACGCAGTATTTT
v_call: TRBV13
clone_size: -
j_call: TRBJ2-3
d_call: -

cdr3_aa: CASSSQGGNQPQHF
cdr3_nt: TGTGCCAGCAGTTCACAGGGCGGAAATCAGCCCCAGCATTTT
v_call: TRBV6-5
clone_size: few
j_call: TRBJ1-5
d_call: -

cdr3_aa: CASSSRTGGYGYTF
cdr3_nt: TGTGCCAGCAGCAGCAGGACAGGGGGCTATGGCTACACCTTC
v_call: TRBV5-6
clone_size: -
j_call: TRBJ1-2
d_call: TRBD1

cdr3_aa: CAGTTGGPWFGNTIYF
cdr3_nt: TGTGCCGGCACAACAGGGGGCCCTTGGTTCGGAAACACCATATATTTT
v_call: TRBV30
clone_size: -
j_call: TRBJ1-3
d_call: TRBD1